This entry features one T cell receptor beta chain sequence. The antigen is undetermined. This sample is part of a study of OX40 agonist ivuxolimab in advanced cancers. The length of the CDR3 is 15 residues. Germline V gene sequence: CDR1 SGHRS, CDR2 YFSETQ. Germline trimming cut 2 bases from V and 1 base from J; bases unmatched to any gene: 4. Study-wide results and limits: The study found that CD8+ T cells averaged more expanded clones than CD4+. Which antigen the expanded peripheral T cells recognized is unknown. Partial responders at 0.1-3.0 mg/kg showed near-lowest clonal expansion.

Using immunoSEQ multiplex PCR, the repertoire was profiled, and TCRdb retains in-frame clones only, with some absent. The data show around 61,000 clones, with around 84% seen just once and 2% to 3% held by the top ten. This sequence was found in an adult with an advanced solid tumor such as melanoma, head and neck, liver or kidney cancer. The sequences come from CD4+ or CD8+ T cells sorted from blood, collected in a trial of the OX40 agonist ivuxolimab. V usage is TRBV5-1 and J usage is TRBJ2-3; 7 nucleotides match TRBD2. The CDR3 loop is CASSLGLVGTDTQYF. The CDR3 DNA reads as TGCGCCAGCAGCTTAGGACTAGTAGGCACAGATACGCAGTATTTT.